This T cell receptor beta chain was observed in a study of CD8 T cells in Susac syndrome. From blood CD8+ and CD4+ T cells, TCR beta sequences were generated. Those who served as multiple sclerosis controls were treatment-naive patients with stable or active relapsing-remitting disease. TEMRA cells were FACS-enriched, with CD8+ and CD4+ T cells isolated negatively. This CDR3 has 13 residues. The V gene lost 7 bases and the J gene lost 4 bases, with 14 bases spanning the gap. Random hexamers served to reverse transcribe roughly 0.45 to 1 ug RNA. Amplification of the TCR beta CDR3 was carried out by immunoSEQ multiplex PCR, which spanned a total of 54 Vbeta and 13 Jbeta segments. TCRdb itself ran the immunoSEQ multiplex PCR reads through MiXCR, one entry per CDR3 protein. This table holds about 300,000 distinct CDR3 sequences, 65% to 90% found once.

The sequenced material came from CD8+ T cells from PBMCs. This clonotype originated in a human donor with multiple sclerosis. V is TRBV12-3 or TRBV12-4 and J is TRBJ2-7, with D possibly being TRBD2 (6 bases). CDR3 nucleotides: TGTGCCAGCATCCCAGCCGGGAGTTACGAGCAGTACTTC. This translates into CASIPAGSYEQYF.